The 4 T cell receptor beta chains below all came from one sample that was sequenced in a study of pediatric ulcerative colitis (dated by TCRdb to between 2018 and 2020). Libraries were prepared through the immunoSEQ multiplex PCR assay. TCRdb carries this immuneACCESS record with in-frame sequences only. Its versions omit some clonotypes, under half of them owing to an unresolved V gene in the studies checked, with the rest unexplained. This sample lists tens of thousands of clones; over 65% were detected once. The ten largest make up roughly 25% of the sample. The sequenced material came from blood. Receptors originate from a girl between 5 and 17 years old with moderate ulcerative colitis.

The J gene is TRBJ2-6, the V gene TRBV9, with a weak D call TRBD1 (5 bases). The V gene lost 7 bases and the J gene lost 1 base, with 12 bases spanning the gap. In germline, CDR1 is SGDLS, CDR2 YYNGEE. The CDR3 is 15 residues long. CDR3 sequence: CASQTDLSGANVLTF. CDR3 DNA sequence: TGTGCCAGCCAGACAGACCTTTCTGGGGCCAACGTCCTGACTTTC. Supplemented by reference TRBV9 and TRBJ2-6, the full variable domain reads DSGVTQTPKHLITATGQRVTLRCSPRSGDLSVYWYQQSLDQGLQFLIQYYNGEERAKGNILERFSAQQFPDLHSELNLSSLELGDSALYFCASQTDLSGANVLTFGAGSRLTVL.

The V and J genes are TRBV5-1 and TRBJ1-1; 7 bases map to TRBD1. The germline V gene encodes CDR1 SGHRS and CDR2 YFSETQ. The junction had 8 bases not matched to a gene; V was cut back by 3 bases and J by 3 bases. The CDR3 length is 15 residues. Here the CDR3 DNA reads TGCGCCAGCAGCTCCACGGGCCAGGGGGACACTGAAGCTTTCTTT. Amino acids: CASSSTGQGDTEAFF.

The rearrangement uses TRBV28 and TRBJ1-2, with a tentative D call TRBD1 (6 bases). V gave up 4 bases and J gave up 8 bases, with 11 bases separating them. This CDR3 contains 12 residues. The V gene's germline CDR1 is MDHEN and CDR2 SYDVKM. The CDR3 DNA is TGTGCCAGCAGTTCAGGGGTTGGGGGCTACACCTTC. Translation gives CASSSGVGGYTF.

The V and J genes are TRBV11-2 and TRBJ2-7, with D tentatively TRBD2 (5 bases). Germline V gives CDR1 SGHAT, CDR2 FQNNGV. The V gene lost 1 base and the J gene lost 5 bases, with 12 bases spanning the gap. CDR3 length equals 14 residues. CDR3 DNA: TGTGCCAGCAGCTTAGCACGGAGGCCTCACGAGCAGTACTTC. Protein product: CASSLARRPHEQYF.